This note documents a single T cell receptor (beta chain) sequence. Primers: 60 Vbeta forward and 13 Jbeta reverse. Generated by immunoSEQ multiplex PCR, the TCRdb table keeps only in-frame clones and is missing some. Here the sample spans about 70,000 clones, around 74% being singletons. This sample is drawn from a study of cytomegalovirus exposure and HLA in healthy donors. Across the study: In terms of ancestry, the Caucasian-associated cluster contained about four fifths of the approximately 400 genotyped donors.

Sequenced sample: PBMCs. The clonotype originates from a woman in her sixties in good health and CMV-seropositive.

For the CDR3, the DNA is TGTGCCAGCAGGGGTCGGGTGACCGGGGGCCAGCATTTT. Translated: CASRGRVTGGQHF. The V and J genes are TRBV2 and TRBJ1-5; perhaps TRBD1 as D (5 bases). The CDR3 covers 13 residues. V was trimmed by 6 bases and J by 12 bases, leaving 18 bases between them. Germline CDR1 SNHLY, CDR2 FYNNEI.